This T cell receptor (beta chain) was obtained from a study of shared clonotypes between healthy human individuals. V was pared by 2 bases and J by 4 bases, with 17 bases between. The CDR3 totals 16 residues. CDR1 and CDR2 from the germline V gene are MNHNS and SASEGT. Worth noting for this clone: The antigen is unknown.

The protocol was immunoSEQ multiplex PCR, while the TCRdb copy is restricted to in-frame clones and leaves out a portion. Altogether around 1.9 million clones are present, roughly 93% being singletons, with the ten largest covering around 1.7%. Whole-study results and caveats: Generation probabilities were higher for clonotypes shared across all four sorted-subset donors than for unshared ones.

Naive CD8 populations comprised CD45RO-negative cells positively selected for CCR7, excluding terminally differentiated effector memory CD45RA+ cells. The source is a man between 18 and 29 years old in good health. Some clones in this sample may be carry-over from other donors' samples. Source material: naive CD8+ T cells from PBMCs. The chain carries TRBV6-1 and TRBJ1-2; perhaps TRBD1 as D (6 bases). The CDR3 region is CASSERGYQGTYGYTF. The CDR3 nucleotides are TGTGCCAGCAGTGAAAGAGGTTACCAGGGGACCTATGGCTACACCTTC.